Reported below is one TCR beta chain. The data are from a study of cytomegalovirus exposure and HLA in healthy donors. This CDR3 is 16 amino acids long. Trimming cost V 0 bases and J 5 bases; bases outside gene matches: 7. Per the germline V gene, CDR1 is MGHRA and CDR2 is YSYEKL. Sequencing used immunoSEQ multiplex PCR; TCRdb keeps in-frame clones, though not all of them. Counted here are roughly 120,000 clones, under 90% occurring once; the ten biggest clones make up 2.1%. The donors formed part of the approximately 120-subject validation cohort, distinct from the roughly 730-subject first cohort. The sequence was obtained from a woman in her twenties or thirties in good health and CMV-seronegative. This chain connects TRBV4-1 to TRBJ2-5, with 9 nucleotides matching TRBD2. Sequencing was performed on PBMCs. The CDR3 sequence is CASSQDGAGGPETQYF. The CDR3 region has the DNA TGCGCCAGCAGCCAAGATGGTGCGGGGGGGCCGGAGACCCAGTACTTC.